This TCR beta chain came from a study of Ad26.COV2.S vaccination and SARS-CoV-2 variants. Indicated treatment: around 19 received Ad26.COV2.S at low or high dose, single or two shots; a few received placebo; per-sample allocation not given. Specimen acquisition occurred on day 63 following the initial vaccine or placebo injection. This table comes from immunoSEQ multiplex PCR, and its TCRdb copy is limited to in-frame clones, with some not included. The sample records about 390,000 clones, roughly nine tenths being singletons. CDR3 length equals 15 residues. CDR1 is MNHNY and CDR2 is SVGAGI in the germline V gene (reference sequence). V was trimmed by 2 bases and J by 3 bases, leaving 11 bases between them.

V gene TRBV6-6 combines with J gene TRBJ2-1; tentative D call: TRBD1 (6 bases). This material consisted of peripheral blood, taken in a trial of Ad26.COV2.S vaccine versus placebo. The sequence came from a person aged 18-60 years who received the Ad26.COV2.S COVID-19 vaccine or a placebo. The CDR3 spells CASSYTGTIYNEQFF. In DNA, the CDR3 is TGTGCCAGCAGTTACACCGGGACAATCTACAATGAGCAGTTCTTC.